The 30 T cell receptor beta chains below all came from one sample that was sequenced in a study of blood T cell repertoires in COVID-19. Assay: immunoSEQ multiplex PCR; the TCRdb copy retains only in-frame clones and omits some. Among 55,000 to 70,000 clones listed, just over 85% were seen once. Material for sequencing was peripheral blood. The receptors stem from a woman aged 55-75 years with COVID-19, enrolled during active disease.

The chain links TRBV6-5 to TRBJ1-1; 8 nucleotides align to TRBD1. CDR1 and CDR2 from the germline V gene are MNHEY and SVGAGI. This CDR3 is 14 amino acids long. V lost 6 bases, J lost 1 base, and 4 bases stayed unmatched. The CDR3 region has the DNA TGTGCCAGCAGGGCCAGGGGGCAGAACACTGAAGCTTTCTTT. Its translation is CASRARGQNTEAFF.

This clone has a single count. CDR3 coding DNA: TGTGCCAGCAGTGGACAGGGGGATTTGGGCTACACCTTC. The encoded protein is CASSGQGDLGYTF. The rearrangement joins TRBV27 to TRBJ1-2, with 10 bases matching TRBD1. This CDR3 has 13 residues. Germline loops: CDR1 MNHEY, CDR2 SMNVEV (reference sequence). V shed 5 bases and J 8 bases; nucleotides not matched to a gene: 5.

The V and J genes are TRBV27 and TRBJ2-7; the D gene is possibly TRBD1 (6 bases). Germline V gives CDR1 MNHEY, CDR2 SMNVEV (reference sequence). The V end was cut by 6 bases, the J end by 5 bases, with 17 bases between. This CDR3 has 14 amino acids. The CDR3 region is CASRAGTNIDEQYF. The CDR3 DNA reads TGTGCCAGCAGAGCCGGGACAAACATCGACGAGCAGTACTTC.

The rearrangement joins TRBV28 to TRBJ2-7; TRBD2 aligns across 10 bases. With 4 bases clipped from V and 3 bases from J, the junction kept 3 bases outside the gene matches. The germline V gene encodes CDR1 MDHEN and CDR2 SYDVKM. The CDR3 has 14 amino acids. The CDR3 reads CASSSSGSDYEQYF. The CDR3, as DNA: TGTGCCAGCAGTTCTAGCGGGAGTGACTACGAGCAGTACTTC.

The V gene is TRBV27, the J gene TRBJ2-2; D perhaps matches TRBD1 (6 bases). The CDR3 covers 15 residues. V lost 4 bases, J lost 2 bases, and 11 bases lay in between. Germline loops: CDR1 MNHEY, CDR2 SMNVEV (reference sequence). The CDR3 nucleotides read TGTGCCAGCAGTTCAACAGGGTTTAACACCGGGGAGCTGTTTTTT. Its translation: CASSSTGFNTGELFF.

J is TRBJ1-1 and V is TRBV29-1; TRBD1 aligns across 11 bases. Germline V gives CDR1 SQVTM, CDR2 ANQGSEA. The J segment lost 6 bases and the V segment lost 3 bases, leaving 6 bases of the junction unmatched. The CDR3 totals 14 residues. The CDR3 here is CSVDAGTGGSEAFF. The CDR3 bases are TGCAGCGTTGACGCCGGGACAGGGGGTTCTGAAGCTTTCTTT.

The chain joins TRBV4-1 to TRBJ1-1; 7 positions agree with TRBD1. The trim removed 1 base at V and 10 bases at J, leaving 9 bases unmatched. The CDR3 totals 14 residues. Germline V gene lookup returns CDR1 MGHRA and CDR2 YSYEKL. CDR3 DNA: TGCGCCAGCAGCCAAGTGGGGACAGAGGTGGTAGCTTTCTTT. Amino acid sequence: CASSQVGTEVVAFF.

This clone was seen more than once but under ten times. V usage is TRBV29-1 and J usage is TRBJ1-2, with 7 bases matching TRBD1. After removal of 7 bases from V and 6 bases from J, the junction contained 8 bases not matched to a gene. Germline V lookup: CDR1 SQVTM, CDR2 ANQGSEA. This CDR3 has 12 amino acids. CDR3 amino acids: CSAADRDNGYTF. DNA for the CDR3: TGCAGCGCCGCCGACAGGGACAATGGCTACACCTTC.

CDR3 loop: CSARQAPNSPLHF. DNA of the CDR3: TGCAGCGCTAGACAGGCCCCGAATTCACCCCTCCACTTT. The gene calls are TRBV29-1 and TRBJ1-6; weak D call: TRBD1 (6 bases). The V end was cut by 7 bases, the J end by 7 bases, with 14 bases between. Germline lookup yields CDR1 SQVTM and CDR2 ANQGSEA. The CDR3 consists of 13 residues.

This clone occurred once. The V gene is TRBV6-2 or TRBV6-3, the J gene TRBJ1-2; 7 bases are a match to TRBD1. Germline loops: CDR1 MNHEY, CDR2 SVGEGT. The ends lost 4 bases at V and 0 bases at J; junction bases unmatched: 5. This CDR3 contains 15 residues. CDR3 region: CASSSGQLANYGYTF. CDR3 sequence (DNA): TGTGCCAGCAGTTCGGGACAGTTAGCTAACTATGGCTACACCTTC.

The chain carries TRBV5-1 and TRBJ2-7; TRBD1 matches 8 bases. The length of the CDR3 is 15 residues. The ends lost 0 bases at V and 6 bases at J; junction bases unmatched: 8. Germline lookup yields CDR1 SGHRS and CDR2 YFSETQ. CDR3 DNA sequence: TGCGCCAGCAGCTTGGGCCAGGGGGCTGTCGGCGAGCAGTACTTC. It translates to CASSLGQGAVGEQYF.

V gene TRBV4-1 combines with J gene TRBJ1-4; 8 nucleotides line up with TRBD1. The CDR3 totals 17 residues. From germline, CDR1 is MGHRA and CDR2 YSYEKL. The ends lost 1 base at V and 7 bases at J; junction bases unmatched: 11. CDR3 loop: CASSQGARDRSGEKLFF. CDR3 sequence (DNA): TGCGCCAGCAGCCAAGGGGCCAGGGACAGGTCCGGTGAAAAACTGTTTTTT.

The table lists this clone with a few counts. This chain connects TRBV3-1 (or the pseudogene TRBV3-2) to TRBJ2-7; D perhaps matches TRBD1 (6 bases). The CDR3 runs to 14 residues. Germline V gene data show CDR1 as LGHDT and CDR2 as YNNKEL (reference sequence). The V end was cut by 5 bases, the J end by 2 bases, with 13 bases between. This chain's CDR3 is CASSGRTATYEQYF. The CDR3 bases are TGTGCCAGCAGCGGACGGACAGCGACCTACGAGCAGTACTTC.

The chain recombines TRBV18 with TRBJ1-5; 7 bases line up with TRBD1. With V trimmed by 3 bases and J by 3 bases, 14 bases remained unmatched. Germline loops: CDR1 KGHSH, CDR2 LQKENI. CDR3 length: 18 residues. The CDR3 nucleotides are TGTGCCAGCTCACCGGCGAGCGACAGGGTGCCTTCCAATCAGCCCCAGCATTTT. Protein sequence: CASSPASDRVPSNQPQHF. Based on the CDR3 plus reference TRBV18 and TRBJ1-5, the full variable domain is NAGVMQNPRHLVRRRGQEARLRCSPMKGHSHVYWYRQLPEEGLKFMVYLQKENIIDESGMPKERFSAEFPKEGPSILRIQQVVRGDSAAYFCASSPASDRVPSNQPQHFGDGTRLSIL.

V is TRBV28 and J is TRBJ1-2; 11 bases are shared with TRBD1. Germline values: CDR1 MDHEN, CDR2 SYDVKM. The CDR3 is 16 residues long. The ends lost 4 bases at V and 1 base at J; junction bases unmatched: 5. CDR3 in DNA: TGTGCCAGCAGTTGGGACAGGGGGACCCTTAACTATGGCTACACCTTC. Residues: CASSWDRGTLNYGYTF.

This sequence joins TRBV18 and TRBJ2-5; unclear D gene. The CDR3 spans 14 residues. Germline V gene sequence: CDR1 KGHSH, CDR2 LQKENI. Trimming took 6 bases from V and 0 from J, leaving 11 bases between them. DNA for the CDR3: TGTGCCAGCTCGCGCAGCCGGGACCAAGAGACCCAGTACTTC. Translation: CASSRSRDQETQYF.

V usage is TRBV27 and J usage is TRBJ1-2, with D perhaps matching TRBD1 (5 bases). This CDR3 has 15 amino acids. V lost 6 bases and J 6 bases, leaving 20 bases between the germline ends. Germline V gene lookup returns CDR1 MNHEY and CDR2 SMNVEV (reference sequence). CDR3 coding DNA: TGTGCCAGCAGCCCTATCGAACGCCAGGGTAATGGCTACACCTTC. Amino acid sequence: CASSPIERQGNGYTF.

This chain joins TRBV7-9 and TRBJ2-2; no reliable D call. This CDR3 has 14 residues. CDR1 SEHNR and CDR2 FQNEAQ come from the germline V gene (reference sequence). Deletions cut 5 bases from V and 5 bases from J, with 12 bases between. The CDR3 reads CASSQRFGTGELFF. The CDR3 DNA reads TGTGCCAGCAGCCAACGGTTCGGGACCGGGGAGCTGTTTTTT.

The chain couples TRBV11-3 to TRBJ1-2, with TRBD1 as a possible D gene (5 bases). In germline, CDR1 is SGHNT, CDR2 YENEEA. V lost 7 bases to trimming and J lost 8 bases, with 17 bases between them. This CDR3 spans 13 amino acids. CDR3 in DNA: TGTGCCAGCACCAGTACTTGGCAGGGAGGCTACACCTTC. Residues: CASTSTWQGGYTF.

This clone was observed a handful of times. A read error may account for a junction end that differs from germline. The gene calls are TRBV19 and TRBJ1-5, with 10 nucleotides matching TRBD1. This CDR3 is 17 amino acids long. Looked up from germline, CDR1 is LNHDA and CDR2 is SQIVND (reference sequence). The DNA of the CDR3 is TGTGCCAGTAGTATTGGGTCGGGACAGGGGAGCAAGCAGCCCCAGCATTTT. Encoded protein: CASSIGSGQGSKQPQHF.

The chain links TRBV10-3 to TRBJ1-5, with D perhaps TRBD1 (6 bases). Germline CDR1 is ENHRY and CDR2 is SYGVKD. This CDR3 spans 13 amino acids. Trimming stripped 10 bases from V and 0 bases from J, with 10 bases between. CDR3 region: CATDRISNQPQHF. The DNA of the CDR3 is TGTGCCACGGACAGAATTAGCAATCAGCCCCAGCATTTT.

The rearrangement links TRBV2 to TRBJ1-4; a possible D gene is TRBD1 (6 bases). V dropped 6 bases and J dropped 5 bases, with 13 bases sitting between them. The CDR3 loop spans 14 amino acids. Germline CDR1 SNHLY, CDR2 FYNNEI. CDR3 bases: TGTGCCAGCAGATTGAGGGGGGGGAATGAAAAACTGTTTTTT. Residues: CASRLRGGNEKLFF.

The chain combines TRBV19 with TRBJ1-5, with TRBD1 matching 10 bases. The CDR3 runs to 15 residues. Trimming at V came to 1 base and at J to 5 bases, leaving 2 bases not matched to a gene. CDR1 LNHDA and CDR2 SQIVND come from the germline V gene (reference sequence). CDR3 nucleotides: TGTGCCAGTAGTATAGGACAGGGGGCGGATCAGCCCCAGCATTTT. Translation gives CASSIGQGADQPQHF.

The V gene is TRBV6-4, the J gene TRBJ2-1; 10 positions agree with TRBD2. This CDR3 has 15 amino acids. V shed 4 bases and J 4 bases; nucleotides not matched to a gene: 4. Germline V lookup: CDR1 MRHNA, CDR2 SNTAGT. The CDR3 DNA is TGTGCCAGCAGTGCAACTAGCGGGGCGTACAATGAGCAGTTCTTC. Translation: CASSATSGAYNEQFF.

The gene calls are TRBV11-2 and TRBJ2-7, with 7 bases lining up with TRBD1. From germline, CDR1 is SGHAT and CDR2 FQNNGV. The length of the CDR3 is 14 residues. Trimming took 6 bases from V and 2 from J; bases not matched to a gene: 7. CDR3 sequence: CASSRPGTAYEQYF. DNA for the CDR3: TGTGCCAGCAGTCGTCCCGGGACAGCCTACGAGCAGTACTTC.

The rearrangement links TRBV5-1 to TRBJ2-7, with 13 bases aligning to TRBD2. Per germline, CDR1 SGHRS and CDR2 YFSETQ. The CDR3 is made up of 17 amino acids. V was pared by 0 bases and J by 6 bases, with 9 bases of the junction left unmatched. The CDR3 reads CASSLGTSGSAGSEQYF. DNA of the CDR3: TGCGCCAGCAGCTTGGGGACTAGCGGGAGCGCCGGGAGCGAGCAGTACTTC.

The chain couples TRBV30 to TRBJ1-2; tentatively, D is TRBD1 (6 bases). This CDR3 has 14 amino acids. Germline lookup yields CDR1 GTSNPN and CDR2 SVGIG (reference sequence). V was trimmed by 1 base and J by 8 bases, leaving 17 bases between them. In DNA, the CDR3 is TGTGCCTGGAGTGAGTTTGGGGGGGCGAAAGGCTACACCTTC. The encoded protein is CAWSEFGGAKGYTF.

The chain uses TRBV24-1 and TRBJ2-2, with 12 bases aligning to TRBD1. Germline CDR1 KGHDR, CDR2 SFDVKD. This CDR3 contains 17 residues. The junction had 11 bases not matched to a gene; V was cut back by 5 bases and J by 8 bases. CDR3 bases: TGTGCCACCAGTGGATTTGGTTGGGACAGGGGGCGAGGGGAGCTGTTTTTT. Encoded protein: CATSGFGWDRGRGELFF.

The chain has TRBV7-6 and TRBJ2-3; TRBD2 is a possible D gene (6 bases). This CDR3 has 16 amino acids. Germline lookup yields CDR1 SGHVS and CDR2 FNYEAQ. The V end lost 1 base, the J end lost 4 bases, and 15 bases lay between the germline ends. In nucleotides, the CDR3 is TGTGCCAGCAGCTTAGTTGCCGGGAGCCCCCCAGATACGCAGTATTTT. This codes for CASSLVAGSPPDTQYF.

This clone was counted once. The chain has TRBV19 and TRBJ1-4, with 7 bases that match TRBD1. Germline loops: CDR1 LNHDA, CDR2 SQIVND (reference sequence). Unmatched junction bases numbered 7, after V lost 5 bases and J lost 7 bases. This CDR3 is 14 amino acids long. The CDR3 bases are TGTGCCAGTAGTCTACCGGGACAGAGTGAAAAACTGTTTTTT. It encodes CASSLPGQSEKLFF.